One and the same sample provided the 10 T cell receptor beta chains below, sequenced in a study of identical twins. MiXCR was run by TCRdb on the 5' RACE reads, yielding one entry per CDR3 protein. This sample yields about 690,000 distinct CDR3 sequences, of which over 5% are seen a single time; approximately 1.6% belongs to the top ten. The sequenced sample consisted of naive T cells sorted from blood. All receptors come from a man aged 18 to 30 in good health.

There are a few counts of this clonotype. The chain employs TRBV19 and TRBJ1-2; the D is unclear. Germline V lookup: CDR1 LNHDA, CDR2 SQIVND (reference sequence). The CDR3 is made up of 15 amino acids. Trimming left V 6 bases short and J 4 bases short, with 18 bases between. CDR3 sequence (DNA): TGTGCCAGTAGCACCCCACTTGGCATGGTCTATGGCTACACCTTC. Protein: CASSTPLGMVYGYTF.

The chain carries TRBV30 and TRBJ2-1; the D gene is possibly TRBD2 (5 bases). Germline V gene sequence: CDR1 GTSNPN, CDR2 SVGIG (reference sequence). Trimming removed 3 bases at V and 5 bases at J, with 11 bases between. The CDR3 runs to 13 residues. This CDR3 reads CAWSGGLDNEQFF. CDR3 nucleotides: TGTGCCTGGAGCGGCGGGCTAGACAATGAGCAGTTCTTC. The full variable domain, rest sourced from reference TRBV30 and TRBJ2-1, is SQTIHQWPATLVQPVGSPLSLECTVEGTSNPNLYWYRQAAGRGLQLLFYSVGIGQISSEVPQNLSASRPQDRQFILSSKKLLLSDSGFYLCAWSGGLDNEQFFGPGTRLTVL.

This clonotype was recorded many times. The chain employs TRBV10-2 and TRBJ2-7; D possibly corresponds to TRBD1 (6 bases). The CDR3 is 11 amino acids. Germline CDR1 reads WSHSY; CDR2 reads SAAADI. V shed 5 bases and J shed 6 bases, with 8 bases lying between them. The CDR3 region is CASSKGGEQYF. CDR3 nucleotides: TGCGCCAGCAGTAAAGGGGGCGAGCAGTACTTC.

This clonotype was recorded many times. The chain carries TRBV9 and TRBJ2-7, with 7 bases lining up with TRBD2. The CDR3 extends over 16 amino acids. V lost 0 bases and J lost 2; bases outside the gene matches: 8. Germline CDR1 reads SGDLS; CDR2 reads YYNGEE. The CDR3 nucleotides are TGTGCCAGCAGCGTAGATATCGGGAGGAGTACCTACGAGCAGTACTTC. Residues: CASSVDIGRSTYEQYF.

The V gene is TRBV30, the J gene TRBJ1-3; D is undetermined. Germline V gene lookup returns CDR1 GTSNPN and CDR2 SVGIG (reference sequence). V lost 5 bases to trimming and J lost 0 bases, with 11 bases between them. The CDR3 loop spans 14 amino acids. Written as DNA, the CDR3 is TGTGCCTGGGACGAGGGAGGCTCTGGAAACACCATATATTTT. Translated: CAWDEGGSGNTIYF.

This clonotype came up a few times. Written as DNA, the CDR3 is TGTGCCAGCAGTTACTCGTTGGTGAGCGGGATAGGAGATACGCAGTATTTT. Its protein product is CASSYSLVSGIGDTQYF. The chain couples TRBV6-2 or TRBV6-3 to TRBJ2-3; 7 nucleotides match TRBD2. The CDR3 contains 17 residues. From germline, CDR1 is MNHEY and CDR2 SVGEGT. J gave up 5 bases and V 0 bases, and 11 bases lay outside the gene matches.

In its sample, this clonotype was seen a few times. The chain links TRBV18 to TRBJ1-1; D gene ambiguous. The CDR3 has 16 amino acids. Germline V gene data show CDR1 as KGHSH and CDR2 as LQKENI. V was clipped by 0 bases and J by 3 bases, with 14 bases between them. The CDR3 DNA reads TGTGCCAGCTCACCACCTTTTCTGGGTAATGACACTGAAGCTTTCTTT. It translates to CASSPPFLGNDTEAFF.

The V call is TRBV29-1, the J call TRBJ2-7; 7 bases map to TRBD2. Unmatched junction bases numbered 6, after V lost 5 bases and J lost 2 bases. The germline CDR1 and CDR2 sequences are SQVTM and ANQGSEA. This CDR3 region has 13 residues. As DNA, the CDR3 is TGCAGCGTTCTACTGGCGGGAGCCTACGAGCAGTACTTC. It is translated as CSVLLAGAYEQYF.

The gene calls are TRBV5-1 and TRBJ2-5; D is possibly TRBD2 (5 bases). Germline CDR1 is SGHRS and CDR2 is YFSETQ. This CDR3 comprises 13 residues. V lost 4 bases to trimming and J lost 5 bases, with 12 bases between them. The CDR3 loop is CASSPEVDETQYF. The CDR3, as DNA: TGCGCCAGCAGCCCGGAGGTGGATGAGACCCAGTACTTC.

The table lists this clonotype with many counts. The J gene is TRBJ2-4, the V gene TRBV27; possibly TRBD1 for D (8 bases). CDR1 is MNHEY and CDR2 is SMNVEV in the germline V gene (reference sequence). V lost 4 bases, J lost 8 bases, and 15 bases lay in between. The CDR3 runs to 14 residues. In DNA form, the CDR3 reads TGTGCCAGCAGTTCGAGTACAGGGGGGGACATTCAGTACTTC. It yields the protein CASSSSTGGDIQYF.